This TCR beta chain was identified during a study of T cell responses to AZD1222 COVID-19 vaccine. The data were produced by immunoSEQ multiplex PCR, yet TCRdb's version contains in-frame clones alone and is incomplete. The sample holds approximately 120,000 clones, 80% to 90% seen once. Concerning this clone: Its matching antigen is unknown.

Findings and limits, study-wide: Donors were mostly white British, more females; clonal diversity possibly underestimated. Within unmutated variant regions lay the reported targets of nearly half of spike-specific TCRs.

The CDR3 covers 12 residues. Per the germline V gene, CDR1 is SGHNT and CDR2 is YENEEA. Between the trimmed V and J ends, which lost 1 base and 4 bases, there was a span of 1 base. The chain joins TRBV11-3 to TRBJ2-2; no clear D. The specimen was peripheral blood, collected 28 days after the second AZD1222 dose. The source is an adult who received the AZD1222 COVID-19 vaccine. The CDR3 DNA reads as TGTGCCAGCAGCTTAGGCACCGGGGAGCTGTTTTTT. As protein: CASSLGTGELFF.